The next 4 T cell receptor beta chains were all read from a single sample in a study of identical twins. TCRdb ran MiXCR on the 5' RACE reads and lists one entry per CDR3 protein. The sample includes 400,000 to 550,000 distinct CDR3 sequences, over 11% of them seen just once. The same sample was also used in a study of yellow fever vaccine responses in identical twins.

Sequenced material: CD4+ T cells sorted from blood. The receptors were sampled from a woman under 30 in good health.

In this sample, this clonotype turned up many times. Here the CDR3 DNA reads TGTGCCAGCAGCTTTTTTCTAAGTAATAATTCACCCCTCCACTTT. As protein: CASSFFLSNNSPLHF. This chain joins TRBV7-9 and TRBJ1-6; D is unclear. This CDR3 is 15 amino acids long. Germline-derived CDR1 and CDR2 are SEHNR and FQNEAQ (reference sequence). V was clipped by 3 bases and J by 5 bases, with 11 bases between them. The full variable domain, in which reference TRBV7-9 and TRBJ1-6 provide the parts outside the CDR3, is DTGVSQNPRHKITKRGQNVTFRCDPISEHNRLYWYRQTLGQGPEFLTYFQNEAQLEKSRLLSDRFSAERPKGSFSTLEIQRTEQGDSAMYLCASSFFLSNNSPLHFGNGTRLTVT.

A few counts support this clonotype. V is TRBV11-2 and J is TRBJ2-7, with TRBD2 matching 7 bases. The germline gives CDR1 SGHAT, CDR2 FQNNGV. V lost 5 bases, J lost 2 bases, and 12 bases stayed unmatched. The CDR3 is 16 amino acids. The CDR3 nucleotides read TGTGCCAGCAGCCCAGTAAAGGGGACTACAACCTACGAGCAGTACTTC. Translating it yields CASSPVKGTTTYEQYF.

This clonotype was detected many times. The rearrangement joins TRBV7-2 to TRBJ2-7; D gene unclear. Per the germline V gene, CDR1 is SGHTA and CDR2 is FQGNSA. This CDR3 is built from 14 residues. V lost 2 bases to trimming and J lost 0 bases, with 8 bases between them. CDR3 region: CASSLTQSSYEQYF. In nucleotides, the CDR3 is TGTGCCAGCAGCTTAACCCAGAGCTCCTACGAGCAGTACTTC. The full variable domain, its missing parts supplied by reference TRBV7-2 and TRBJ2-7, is GAGVSQSPSNKVTEKGKDVELRCDPISGHTALYWYRQSLGQGLEFLIYFQGNSAPDKSGLPSDRFSAERTGGSVSTLTIQRTQQEDSAVYLCASSLTQSSYEQYFGPGTRLTVT.

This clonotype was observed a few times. As DNA, the CDR3 is TGTGCCACCCGGTCTAGGGGACTTAGAGAGGACCATGAGCAGTTCTTC. Residues: CATRSRGLREDHEQFF. The chain joins TRBV15 to TRBJ2-1; possible D gene TRBD2, 6 bases. The CDR3 runs to 16 residues. The V and J ends lost 8 bases and 8 bases respectively, with 25 bases between them. Germline assignment: CDR1 LNHNV and CDR2 YYDKDF (reference sequence). The variable domain in full, completed from reference TRBV15 and TRBJ2-1, reads DAMVIQNPRYQVTQFGKPVTLSCSQTLNHNVMYWYQQKSSQAPKLLFHYYDKDFNNEADTPDNFQSRRPNTSFCFLDIRSPGLGDTAMYLCATRSRGLREDHEQFFGPGTRLTVL.